The present T cell receptor beta chain was sequenced within a study of shared clonotypes between healthy human individuals. Study outcomes and limitations: In general, naive subsets displayed greater estimated richness than memory subsets did. Researchers sampled blood only, noting tissue repertoires likely differ.

In the case of this clone: What it recognizes is unknown.

Germline CDR1 LNHNV, CDR2 YYDKDF (reference sequence). This CDR3 has 13 amino acids. V trimming: 7 bases; J trimming: 3 bases; junction bases outside the gene matches: 4. Assay: immunoSEQ multiplex PCR; the TCRdb copy retains only in-frame clones and omits some. The sample shows roughly 700,000 clones, about 90% of them seen only once. The specimen was memory CD8+ T cells from PBMCs. Subset of the sample: CD45RO+ cells pooled with CCR7-negative TemRA cells. The rearrangement links TRBV15 to TRBJ1-1, with 8 nucleotides matching TRBD1. The sequence was collected from a man between 18 and 29 years old in good health. Some clones in this sample may be carry-over from other donors' samples. The CDR3 reads CATIQGADTEAFF. The CDR3 nucleotides read TGTGCCACCATTCAGGGGGCCGACACTGAAGCTTTCTTT.